Listed here are 32 T cell receptor beta chains from one sample, sequenced in a study of T-cell memory formation after mild COVID-19. TCRdb re-called the 5' RACE reads through MiXCR, storing one row per CDR3 protein. The sample comprises roughly 110,000 distinct CDR3 sequences, approximately 15% of which are singletons, and about 39% rests with the top ten. The sample was PBMCs or a T cell subset sorted from them (not recorded which). These receptor sequences come from a man in his late teens or twenties who had mild COVID-19 (a few samples of this study predate the infection). Cell type and time point are not known.

The chain has TRBV25-1 and TRBJ2-1, with D uncertain. The V gene lost 0 bases and the J gene lost 8 bases, with 20 bases spanning the gap. Germline V gene data show CDR1 as MGHDK and CDR2 as SYGVNS. The CDR3 loop spans 17 amino acids. The CDR3 DNA reads TGTGCCAGCAGTGAATATGACCCCAGGTCGGGTCAGGATGAGCAGTTCTTC. Translated: CASSEYDPRSGQDEQFF.

Ten or more counts support this clonotype. The chain uses TRBV20-1 and TRBJ2-2; D perhaps matches TRBD1 (5 bases). CDR1 is DFQATT, CDR2 SNEGSKA, per germline (reference sequence). CDR3 length equals 13 residues. Trimming pared 3 bases from V and 2 bases from J, leaving 7 bases between. The chain's CDR3 is CSARQGNTGELFF. The CDR3 bases are TGCAGTGCTAGGCAGGGTAACACCGGGGAGCTGTTTTTT.

This clonotype appeared many times. This sequence joins TRBV6-5 and TRBJ2-1; 9 nucleotides match TRBD1. Germline values: CDR1 MNHEY, CDR2 SVGAGI. CDR3 size: 16 residues. V dropped 7 bases and J dropped 10; count of bases not matched to a gene: 17. CDR3 bases: TGTGCCAGCACTCCCACCCCCGGGACAGGGTCTACGGAGCAGTTCTTC. It specifies CASTPTPGTGSTEQFF.

This clonotype was counted between two and nine times. DNA of the CDR3: TGTGCCAGCAGCCCATCCGGGACGTTCTATGGCTACACCTTC. Encoded protein: CASSPSGTFYGYTF. V gene TRBV7-3 combines with J gene TRBJ1-2, with D tentatively TRBD1 (5 bases). Trimming cost V 5 bases and J 4 bases, with 14 bases left between them. The CDR3 has 14 amino acids. CDR1 SGHTA and CDR2 FQGTGA come from the germline V gene.

The V gene is TRBV20-1, the J gene TRBJ2-7; TRBD2 matches 7 bases. The CDR3 totals 14 residues. Looked up from germline, CDR1 is DFQATT and CDR2 is SNEGSKA (reference sequence). Trimming removed 1 base from V and 7 bases from J; junction bases left unmatched: 10. The CDR3 nucleotides are TGCAGTGCTAGAGTTCTAGCGGACCAGATGGAGCAGTACTTC. As protein: CSARVLADQMEQYF.

This clonotype was seen only a few times. This rearrangement joins TRBV6-2 or TRBV6-3 to TRBJ1-1; D is uncertain. Deletions cut 10 bases from V and 7 bases from J, with 16 bases between. The CDR3 runs to 12 residues. In germline, CDR1 is MNHEY, CDR2 SVGEGT. DNA for the CDR3: TGTGCCACCAGACCCGTCGTTAGTGAAGCTTTCTTT. It yields the protein CATRPVVSEAFF.

This clonotype was picked up many times. The chain carries TRBV4-2 and TRBJ2-3; D ambiguous. CDR3 length equals 14 residues. The germline V and J ends were trimmed by 3 bases and 5 bases, with 12 bases remaining between them. Germline V gene lookup returns CDR1 LGHNA and CDR2 YNFKEQ. The CDR3 DNA reads TGTGCCAGCAGCCACTTGCAGGAATTAGATACGCAGTATTTT. Protein: CASSHLQELDTQYF.

The V gene is TRBV4-1, the J gene TRBJ1-1, with 8 bases matching TRBD1. Germline assignment: CDR1 MGHRA and CDR2 YSYEKL. This CDR3 region has 15 residues. Germline trimming cut 5 bases from V and 4 bases from J; bases unmatched to any gene: 9. CDR3 sequence reads: CASSLLQGVPTEAFF. CDR3 coding DNA: TGCGCCAGCAGCTTACTACAGGGGGTCCCCACTGAAGCTTTCTTT.

This clonotype appeared a few times. The V gene is TRBV7-6, the J gene TRBJ2-5; possibly TRBD1 or TRBD2 for D (5 bases each). Trimming took off 0 bases at V and 5 bases at J, with 13 bases between the two ends. CDR3 length: 15 amino acids. Looked up from germline, CDR1 is SGHVS and CDR2 is FNYEAQ. As DNA, the CDR3 is TGTGCCAGCAGCTTAGCGCCAGGGAGTCAGGAGACCCAGTACTTC. It encodes CASSLAPGSQETQYF.

The V gene is TRBV5-5, the J gene TRBJ1-6; 7 nucleotides align to TRBD1. The CDR3 extends over 15 amino acids. Germline values: CDR1 SGHKS, CDR2 YYEKEE (reference sequence). The trim removed 0 bases at V and 9 bases at J, leaving 6 bases unmatched. The CDR3 protein is CASSLVQGFVSPLHF. CDR3 in DNA: TGTGCCAGCAGCTTGGTACAGGGGTTCGTTTCACCCCTCCACTTT. Based on the CDR3 plus reference TRBV5-5 and TRBJ1-6, the full variable domain is DAGVTQSPTHLIKTRGQQVTLRCSPISGHKSVSWYQQVLGQGPQFIFQYYEKEERGRGNFPDRFSARQFPNYSSELNVNALLLGDSALYLCASSLVQGFVSPLHFGNGTRLTVT.

This clonotype was counted a few times. V and J are TRBV6-5 and TRBJ1-1, with D possibly matching TRBD1 (6 bases). Trimming cost V 7 bases and J 5 bases, with 14 bases left between them. In germline, CDR1 is MNHEY, CDR2 SVGAGI. The CDR3 totals 13 residues. CDR3 bases: TGTGCCAGCATCTCCCAAGGGGGGACTGAAGCTTTCTTT. Amino acids: CASISQGGTEAFF.

This sequence joins TRBV7-9 and TRBJ2-7; no definite D call. The CDR3 length is 14 residues. CDR1 and CDR2 (germline): SEHNR, FQNEAQ (reference sequence). Trimming took 4 bases from V and 2 from J, leaving 12 bases between them. CDR3 region: CASSSWNSPYEQYF. CDR3 sequence (DNA): TGTGCCAGCAGCTCCTGGAACAGCCCCTACGAGCAGTACTTC.

The gene calls are TRBV6-2 or TRBV6-3 and TRBJ2-7; 7 positions agree with TRBD2. CDR3 length equals 14 residues. Germline-derived CDR1 and CDR2 are MNHEY and SVGEGT. The V segment lost 5 bases and the J segment 3 bases; nucleotides outside the gene matches: 7. The CDR3 region is CASSGLGLFYEQYV. CDR3 sequence (DNA): TGTGCCAGCAGTGGACTAGGCCTTTTCTACGAGCAGTACGTC.

This clonotype was picked up a small number of times. The genes are TRBV6-5 and TRBJ2-3; D is tentatively TRBD1 or TRBD2 (5 bases each). Looked up from germline, CDR1 is MNHEY and CDR2 is SVGAGI. The CDR3 consists of 14 residues. Trimming pared 6 bases from V and 6 bases from J, leaving 16 bases between. The CDR3 DNA follows: TGTGCCAGCAGGGGACCGCTTAGGTCCGATACGCAGTATTTT. It is translated as CASRGPLRSDTQYF.

The chain has TRBV11-2 and TRBJ1-6; tentatively, D is TRBD1 (5 bases). CDR3 size: 16 residues. Trimming took off 5 bases at V and 8 bases at J, with 19 bases between the two ends. Germline CDR1 and CDR2: SGHAT and FQNNGV. CDR3 bases: TGTGCCAGCAGCCGAGGGCAGGGCGGGTCGGATTCACCCCTCCACTTT. As protein: CASSRGQGGSDSPLHF.

This chain connects TRBV9 to TRBJ2-2; 8 positions agree with TRBD2. Germline V gene sequence: CDR1 SGDLS, CDR2 YYNGEE. J gave up 7 bases and V 4 bases, and 6 bases lay outside the gene matches. The CDR3 spans 14 residues. This CDR3 reads CASSIRRGDGELFF. In nucleotides, the CDR3 is TGTGCCAGCAGCATTCGGCGGGGGGACGGGGAGCTGTTTTTT.

The chain carries TRBV12-3 or TRBV12-4 and TRBJ1-1; no definite D call. The CDR3 extends over 15 amino acids. V lost 3 bases and J lost 0, with 11 bases in between. CDR3 coding DNA: TGTGCCAGCAGTTTCGTGTACCTAGTGAACACTGAAGCTTTCTTT. Residues: CASSFVYLVNTEAFF.

This clonotype occurred a few times. The chain has TRBV7-9 and TRBJ2-5, with unresolved D. CDR3 length equals 14 residues. V lost 2 bases, J lost 5 bases, and 12 bases lay in between. CDR1 is SEHNR and CDR2 is FQNEAQ in the germline V gene (reference sequence). CDR3 coding DNA: TGTGCCAGCAGCTTACGAATAGGTGGGGAGACCCAGTACTTC. This codes for CASSLRIGGETQYF. Together with reference TRBV7-9 and TRBJ2-5, the CDR3 gives the full variable domain: DTGVSQNPRHKITKRGQNVTFRCDPISEHNRLYWYRQTLGQGPEFLTYFQNEAQLEKSRLLSDRFSAERPKGSFSTLEIQRTEQGDSAMYLCASSLRIGGETQYFGPGTRLLVL.

This clonotype was seen a handful of times. The chain employs TRBV20-1 and TRBJ2-1; no reliable D call. From germline, CDR1 is DFQATT and CDR2 SNEGSKA (reference sequence). This CDR3 contains 11 residues. Between the trimmed V and J ends, which lost 4 bases and 4 bases, there was a span of 5 bases. The chain's CDR3 is CSAMGYNEQFF. The CDR3 DNA is TGCAGTGCTATGGGATACAATGAGCAGTTCTTC.

This chain connects TRBV9 to TRBJ2-2; 9 bases map to TRBD2. The CDR3 totals 19 residues. Germline V gene sequence: CDR1 SGDLS, CDR2 YYNGEE. J gave up 2 bases and V 2 bases, and 13 bases lay outside the gene matches. CDR3 sequence reads: CASSVQRGRSGRNTGELFF. CDR3 DNA: TGTGCCAGCAGCGTTCAACGTGGGCGTAGCGGGAGAAACACCGGGGAGCTGTTTTTT.

The chain combines TRBV21-1 with TRBJ2-7; the table's D call TRBD2 went unverified against the DNA. TRBV21-1 is designated a pseudogene. CDR3 length: 12 residues. CDR3 in DNA: TGTGCCAGCACCCCTCCTTCCTACGAGCAGTACTTC. Its translation is CASTPPSYEQYF.

The chain couples TRBV25-1 to TRBJ1-1; a possible D gene is TRBD1 (5 bases). With 7 bases removed from V and 4 bases from J, the gap between germline ends came to 13 bases. Per the germline V gene, CDR1 is MGHDK and CDR2 is SYGVNS. This CDR3 is built from 13 residues. DNA of the CDR3: TGTGCCAGCATTTATTCTAGGGGCACTGAAGCTTTCTTT. This codes for CASIYSRGTEAFF.

This clonotype has just a few counts. The V and J genes are TRBV28 and TRBJ2-3; perhaps TRBD2 as D (5 bases). This CDR3 spans 16 amino acids. V was clipped by 3 bases and J by 2 bases, with 15 bases between them. Per germline, CDR1 MDHEN and CDR2 SYDVKM. The CDR3 sequence is CASSFLGGSPTDTQYF. CDR3 nucleotide sequence: TGTGCCAGCAGTTTTCTCGGAGGTTCCCCCACAGATACGCAGTATTTT.

This chain connects TRBV6-2 or TRBV6-3 to TRBJ2-7; 7 bases are shared with TRBD2. This CDR3 is built from 12 residues. The germline V gene encodes CDR1 MNHEY and CDR2 SVGEGT. Trimming cost V 2 bases and J 5 bases; bases outside gene matches: 0. The CDR3 sequence is CASSYRGDEQYV. The DNA of the CDR3 is TGTGCCAGCAGTTACCGGGGGGACGAGCAGTACGTC.

The rearrangement links TRBV30 to TRBJ1-1, with D perhaps matching TRBD1 (6 bases). With 1 base removed from V and 2 bases from J, the gap between germline ends came to 11 bases. Per germline, CDR1 GTSNPN and CDR2 SVGIG (reference sequence). The CDR3 covers 14 residues. CDR3 residues: CAWSEGQTNTEAFF. CDR3 nucleotides: TGTGCCTGGAGTGAGGGACAAACAAACACTGAAGCTTTCTTT.

This clonotype was detected a few times. This chain's CDR3 is CASGPANQETQYF. The CDR3 coding sequence is TGTGCTAGTGGTCCTGCGAACCAAGAGACCCAGTACTTC. The V call is TRBV12-5, the J call TRBJ2-5; no reliable D call. Per the germline V gene, CDR1 is LGHNT and CDR2 is FRNRAP. The CDR3 has 13 residues. With 5 bases removed from V and 0 bases from J, the gap between germline ends came to 7 bases. Combining the CDR3 with reference TRBV12-5 and TRBJ2-5 gives the whole variable domain DARVTQTPRHKVTEMGQEVTMRCQPILGHNTVFWYRQTMMQGLELLAYFRNRAPLDDSGMPKDRFSAEMPDATLATLKIQPSEPRDSAVYFCASGPANQETQYFGPGTRLLVL.

The chain couples TRBV29-1 to TRBJ2-1; D is uncertain. Germline assignment: CDR1 SQVTM and CDR2 ANQGSEA. The CDR3 length is 14 residues. With 5 bases removed from V and 0 bases from J, the gap between germline ends came to 11 bases. CDR3 sequence: CSVYRMSSYNEQFF. The CDR3 DNA follows: TGCAGCGTTTATAGGATGAGCTCCTACAATGAGCAGTTCTTC.

The gene calls are TRBV5-1 and TRBJ2-7; TRBD1 matches 10 bases. V lost 3 bases to trimming and J lost 2 bases; unmatched junction nucleotides: 2. This CDR3 spans 14 amino acids. From germline, CDR1 is SGHRS and CDR2 YFSETQ. This CDR3 is CASSSGTGAYEQYV. In DNA, the CDR3 is TGCGCCAGCAGCTCCGGGACAGGGGCCTACGAGCAGTACGTC.

This sequence joins TRBV15 and TRBJ1-5; a weak D match, TRBD1 (6 bases). This CDR3 has 16 amino acids. Germline CDR1 reads LNHNV; CDR2 reads YYDKDF (reference sequence). V was trimmed by 0 bases and J by 6 bases, leaving 15 bases between them. The CDR3 region has the DNA TGTGCCACCAGCAGAGATCTCGGGGGGCGCGGTCAGCCCCAGCATTTT. Translation: CATSRDLGGRGQPQHF.

The table lists this clonotype with a few counts. CDR3 DNA sequence: TGCGCCAGCAGCCTGGTGGGTCCGTCCTACAATGAGCAGTTCTTC. Translation gives CASSLVGPSYNEQFF. The rearrangement uses TRBV5-1 and TRBJ2-1; D ambiguous. Trimming took off 4 bases at V and 1 base at J, with 12 bases between the two ends. CDR1 SGHRS and CDR2 YFSETQ come from the germline V gene. The CDR3 extends over 15 amino acids.

The gene calls are TRBV4-3 and TRBJ1-5; D call uncertain. The CDR3 runs 15 residues. Germline V lookup: CDR1 LGHNA, CDR2 YSLEER. Trimming took off 0 bases at V and 2 bases at J, with 8 bases between the two ends. The CDR3 spells CASSQELGGNQPQHF. For the CDR3, the DNA is TGCGCCAGCAGCCAAGAATTGGGCGGCAATCAGCCCCAGCATTTT.

This clonotype was counted ten times or more. The genes are TRBV12-3 or TRBV12-4 and TRBJ1-1, with TRBD1 matching 8 bases. The CDR3 contains 14 residues. Trimming removed 4 bases from V and 1 base from J; junction bases left unmatched: 2. The CDR3 loop is CASSSGTGNTEAFF. The CDR3 nucleotides are TGTGCCAGCAGTTCCGGGACAGGGAACACTGAAGCTTTCTTT.